This TCR beta chain comes out of a study of breast tumors, draining lymph nodes, adjacent tissues. Notes on the study in general: Compared with basal-like, luminal-like tumors shared significantly more repertoire with nontumor tissue.

CDR1 and CDR2 (germline): MNHEY, SVGEGT. Trimming removed 4 bases from V and 0 bases from J; junction bases left unmatched: 9. This CDR3 has 17 amino acids. Samples came from axillary lymph nodes draining the breast cancer. Comments on this clonotype: Antigen unknown.

Using its own MiXCR run on the multiplex PCR reads, TCRdb lists one record per CDR3 protein. The table has about 140,000 distinct CDR3 sequences, over 25% seen once. The chain recombines TRBV6-2 or TRBV6-3 with TRBJ2-1; 7 bases map to TRBD2. The source is a female donor with breast cancer. Some clones in this sample may be carry-over from other donors' samples. Input material: axillary lymph node tissue. This CDR3 reads CASSSRVGGSSYNEQFF. The CDR3, as DNA: TGTGCCAGCAGTTCTAGGGTTGGCGGGAGCTCCTACAATGAGCAGTTCTTC.